This is a list of T cell receptor beta chains from one sample in a study of identical twins. TCRdb reanalysed the 5' RACE reads using MiXCR and keeps one entry per CDR3 protein. In the table there are 510,000 or so distinct CDR3 sequences, 13% to 15% of which are singletons. Separately, the same data were catalogued under a study of yellow fever vaccine responses in identical twins.

Sequencing was done on a sample of CD4+ T cells sorted from blood. These receptors were taken from a woman younger than 30 in good health. The CDR3 runs from the conserved cysteine through the conserved F or W. The order of the fields is clone size, CDR3 length, V gene, J gene, D gene, CDR3 DNA, CDR3 protein. D genes are given only for firm matches. For some rows the clone size is stated as once, few or many, or as a class when expanded; others skip it.

>few|17|TRBV9|TRBJ1-2|NA
TGTGCCAGCAGCGTAGGTGGGGGCGGAAATCCCTGGTATGGCTACACCTTC
CASSVGGGGNPWYGYTF
>NA|14|TRBV20-1|TRBJ2-1|TRBD2
TGCAGTGCTAGAGTTAGTGGGAGGGACAATGAGCAGTTCTTC
CSARVSGRDNEQFF
>NA|17|TRBV12-3/TRBV12-4|TRBJ2-2|TRBD2
TGTGCCAGCAGCTCCCGGCTAGCGGGAGTTGACTCCGGGGAGCTGTTTTTT
CASSSRLAGVDSGELFF
>few|16|TRBV3-1|TRBJ2-5|TRBD2
TGTGCCAGCAGCCAGGGACTAGCGGGAGGAGGGGAGACCCAGTACTTC
CASSQGLAGGGETQYF
>NA|14|TRBV18|TRBJ2-5|NA
TGTGCCAGCTCACCCGGCCCAAACCCAGAGACCCAGTACTTC
CASSPGPNPETQYF
>NA|14|TRBV6-1|TRBJ2-7|TRBD1
TGTGCCAGCAGCGCCCGGACAGGTCCCTACGAGCAGTACTTC
CASSARTGPYEQYF
>few|11|TRBV2|TRBJ1-2|NA
TGTGCCAGCACTCAGTTCTATGGCTACACCTTC
CASTQFYGYTF
>many|13|TRBV18|TRBJ1-1|NA
TGTGCCAGCAGCCCAAGGGTTAACACTGAAGCTTTCTTT
CASSPRVNTEAFF
>few|16|TRBV12-5|TRBJ2-1|TRBD2
TGTGCTAGTGGTACCCCCCAGCGGGAGGGCCTCAATGAGCAGTTCTTC
CASGTPQREGLNEQFF
>few|14|TRBV3-1|TRBJ2-5|NA
TGTGCCAGCAGCCACGGACAGCCCCAAGAGACCCAGTACTTC
CASSHGQPQETQYF
>NA|15|TRBV7-9|TRBJ2-2|NA
TGTGCCAGCAGCTTAATTCCCGTTAGGACCGGGGAGCTGTTTTTT
CASSLIPVRTGELFF
>NA|16|TRBV6-2/TRBV6-3|TRBJ2-1|TRBD1
TGTGCCAGCACTAAAACCGGGACAGGGTCATCCAATGAGCAGTTCTTC
CASTKTGTGSSNEQFF
>many|12|TRBV10-3|TRBJ2-3|NA
TGTGCCATCGGTGGAACAGTCGATACGCAGTATTTT
CAIGGTVDTQYF
>NA|13|TRBV2|TRBJ1-1|NA
TGTGCCAGCAGTGATGAGTTGTACACTGAAGCTTTCTTT
CASSDELYTEAFF
>few|15|TRBV7-8|TRBJ2-1|NA
TGTGCCAGCAGCTTGGATCGGCCCCCATACAATGAGCAGTTCTTC
CASSLDRPPYNEQFF
>many|15|TRBV7-9|TRBJ1-5|NA
TGTGCCAGCAGCTTAGGGGGGATCGGGAATCAGCCCCAGCATTTT
CASSLGGIGNQPQHF
>NA|11|TRBV10-3|TRBJ2-7|NA
TGTGCCATCAGTAATATGTACGAGCAGTACTTC
CAISNMYEQYF
>NA|14|TRBV3-1|TRBJ2-3|NA
TGTGCCAGCAGCCCCACCAGAGCCACAGATACGCAGTATTTT
CASSPTRATDTQYF
>few|17|TRBV3-1|TRBJ2-3|TRBD2
TGTGCCAGCAGCCCGGGACTAGCGGGAGTTAGCACAGATACGCAGTATTTT
CASSPGLAGVSTDTQYF
>few|14|TRBV7-9|TRBJ2-1|NA
TGTGCCAGCACCCAGGGACTCTACTACAATGAGCAGTTCTTC
CASTQGLYYNEQFF
>few|16|TRBV28|TRBJ2-1|TRBD2
TGTGCCAGCAGTTCCCCTCGCGGGGGGCTCTACAATGAGCAGTTCTTC
CASSSPRGGLYNEQFF
>NA|16|TRBV14|TRBJ2-2|TRBD2
TGTGCCAGCAGCTCTCGAGCGGGGGGGCTCACCGGGGAGCTGTTTTTT
CASSSRAGGLTGELFF
>few|12|TRBV10-3|TRBJ2-7|NA
TGTGCCATCAGTGCCACAGGGTCCGAGCAGTACTTC
CAISATGSEQYF
>few|15|TRBV7-8|TRBJ2-3|NA
TGTGCCAGCAGCAAGGGGGTTCTCGTCGCAGATACGCAGTATTTT
CASSKGVLVADTQYF
>few|14|TRBV20-1|TRBJ1-2|TRBD1
TGCAGTGCTAATGACAGGGAAAATAACTATGGCTACACCTTC
CSANDRENNYGYTF
>few|15|TRBV5-1|TRBJ1-6|TRBD1
TGCGCCAGCAGCTGGGGACAGGATTATAATTCACCCCTCCACTTT
CASSWGQDYNSPLHF
>many|14|TRBV5-6|TRBJ2-3|TRBD2
TGTGCCAGCAGGAGACTAGCGGGGGAAGATACGCAGTATTTT
CASRRLAGEDTQYF
>NA|14|TRBV3-1|TRBJ1-2|NA
TGTGCCAGCAGCCAGATACAGGGATTACGCGGCTACACCTTC
CASSQIQGLRGYTF
>NA|14|TRBV27|TRBJ1-1|TRBD1
TGTGCCAGCAGTCGTACCGGGACAGGGGGATTCGCTTTCTTT
CASSRTGTGGFAFF
>NA|13|TRBV20-1|TRBJ2-7|NA
TGCAGTGCTAGAGGGGGGGCCTCCTACGAGCAGTACTTC
CSARGGASYEQYF
>NA|13|TRBV2|TRBJ2-2|NA
TGTGCCAGCAAATTAGACCAGTCCGGGGAGCTGTTTTTT
CASKLDQSGELFF
>NA|14|TRBV20-1|TRBJ2-5|NA
TGCAGTGCTCGACAATCCAGGGCCCAAGAGACCCAGTACTTC
CSARQSRAQETQYF
>many|16|TRBV28|TRBJ2-1|TRBD1
TGTGCCAGCAGTTTACCCCCAGGGGGTTTTGGGAATGAGCAGTTCTTC
CASSLPPGGFGNEQFF
>NA|10|TRBV29-1|TRBJ1-1|NA
TGCAGCGTTGCCAGCACTGAAGCTTTCTTT
CSVASTEAFF
>few|12|TRBV12-3/TRBV12-4|TRBJ1-1|NA
TGTGCCAGCAAGGGGACGCTCTCTGAAGCTTTCTTT
CASKGTLSEAFF
>NA|14|TRBV12-3/TRBV12-4|TRBJ1-2|NA
TGTGCCAGCAGTACCAACCCAGGGTCCTATGGCTACACCTTC
CASSTNPGSYGYTF
>few|16|TRBV12-3/TRBV12-4|TRBJ2-1|TRBD1
TGTGCCAGCAGTCCCCCACGGGACAGGCTATACAATGAGCAGTTCTTC
CASSPPRDRLYNEQFF
>few|16|TRBV5-1|TRBJ2-3|NA
TGCGCCAGCAGCTTGTATTTTCGGGGGAACACAGATACGCAGTATTTT
CASSLYFRGNTDTQYF
>once|18|TRBV7-8|TRBJ2-6|NA
TGTGCCAGCAGCTTAGAACAGTCTGTAGGGGCTGGGGCCAACGTCCTGACTTTC
CASSLEQSVGAGANVLTF
>NA|11|TRBV28|TRBJ2-1|NA
TGTGCCAGCGTTTTAGTGGATGAGCAGTTCTTC
CASVLVDEQFF
>many|12|TRBV24-1|TRBJ1-2|NA
TGTGCCACCAGGATGGGGGGAGTAGGCTACACCTTC
CATRMGGVGYTF
>NA|14|TRBV5-1|TRBJ2-1|TRBD2
TGCGCCAGCAGCTTGCGAGTAGCGGGAGAGGAGCAGTTCTTC
CASSLRVAGEEQFF
>few|16|TRBV4-1|TRBJ2-3|TRBD2
TGCGCCAGCAGCCTGAGTGGGACTACGCGCACAGATACGCAGTATTTT
CASSLSGTTRTDTQYF
>many|12|TRBV5-1|TRBJ2-7|NA
TGCGCCAGCAGCTTACAGGGAACAAAACAGTACTTC
CASSLQGTKQYF
>few|15|TRBV3-1|TRBJ2-5|NA
TGTGCCAGCAGCCCCTCAAGACAGGCTTATGGGACCCAGTACTTC
CASSPSRQAYGTQYF
>NA|17|TRBV4-1|TRBJ2-7|TRBD2
TGCGCCAGCAGCCAAGCCCCCGGGACTAACGTAACCTACGAGCAGTACTTC
CASSQAPGTNVTYEQYF
>NA|16|TRBV5-1|TRBJ2-7|NA
TGCGCCAGCAGCTTGGCTAGCTACTCGACAGGCTACGAGCAGTACTTC
CASSLASYSTGYEQYF
>NA|16|TRBV4-1|TRBJ2-5|TRBD2
TGCGCCAGCAGCCAAGGGAGCGGGGGAGGCCAAGAGACCCAGTACTTC
CASSQGSGGGQETQYF
>NA|14|TRBV20-1|TRBJ2-1|TRBD2
TGCAGTGCAGGCGGAAGCGGGATAAGAGATGAGCAGTTCTTC
CSAGGSGIRDEQFF
>few|14|TRBV6-1|TRBJ1-1|NA
TGTGCCAGCAGATTTAGACAGGAGAACACTGAAGCTTTCTTT
CASRFRQENTEAFF
>NA|11|TRBV20-1|TRBJ2-3|NA
TGCAGTGCCCTCTTAACTAATACGCAGTATTTT
CSALLTNTQYF
>many|15|TRBV12-3/TRBV12-4|TRBJ2-2|TRBD2
TGTGCCAGCAGCCCCGGACTAGCGGGAGCCGGGGAGCTGTTTTTT
CASSPGLAGAGELFF
>NA|16|TRBV20-1|TRBJ2-2|TRBD1
TGCAGTGCTAGAGTGGGGGGACAGGGTAACACCGGGGAGCTGTTTTTT
CSARVGGQGNTGELFF